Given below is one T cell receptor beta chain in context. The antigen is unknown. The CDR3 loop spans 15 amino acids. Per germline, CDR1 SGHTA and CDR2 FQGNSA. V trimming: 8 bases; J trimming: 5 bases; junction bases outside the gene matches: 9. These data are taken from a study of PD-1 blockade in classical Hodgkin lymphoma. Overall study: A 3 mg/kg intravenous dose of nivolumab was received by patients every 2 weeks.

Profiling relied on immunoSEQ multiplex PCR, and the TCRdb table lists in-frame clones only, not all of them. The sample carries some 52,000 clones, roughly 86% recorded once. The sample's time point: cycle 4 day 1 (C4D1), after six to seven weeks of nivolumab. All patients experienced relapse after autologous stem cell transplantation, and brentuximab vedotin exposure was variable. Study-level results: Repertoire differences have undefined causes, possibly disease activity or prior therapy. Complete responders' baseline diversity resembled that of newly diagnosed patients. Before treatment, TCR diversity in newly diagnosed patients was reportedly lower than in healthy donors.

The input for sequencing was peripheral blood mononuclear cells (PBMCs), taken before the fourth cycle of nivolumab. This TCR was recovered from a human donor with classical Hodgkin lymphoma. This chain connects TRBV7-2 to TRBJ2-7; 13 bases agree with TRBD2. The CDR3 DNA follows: TGTGCCAGCTCAGACACTAGCGGGAGGGCCCACGAGCAGTACTTC. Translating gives CASSDTSGRAHEQYF. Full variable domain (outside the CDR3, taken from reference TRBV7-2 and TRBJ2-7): GAGVSQSPSNKVTEKGKDVELRCDPISGHTALYWYRQSLGQGLEFLIYFQGNSAPDKSGLPSDRFSAERTGGSVSTLTIQRTQQEDSAVYLCASSDTSGRAHEQYFGPGTRLTVT.